This TCR beta chain was identified during a study of cytomegalovirus exposure and HLA in healthy donors. Study-wide findings and caveats: Specificity of a few CMV-associated chains for CMV antigens was verified in vitro. Researchers catalogued roughly 170 TCR beta chains as cytomegalovirus-associated.

Produced via immunoSEQ multiplex PCR; TCRdb's table is partial and in-frame only. The data contain 70,000 to 75,000 clones, around 94% of them singletons. As concerns this clone: Its antigen is not known.

CDR3 length: 15 amino acids. Germline loops: CDR1 SGHRS, CDR2 YFSETQ. The V gene lost 0 bases and the J gene lost 3 bases, with 13 bases spanning the gap. Among the 110 or so subjects of the validation cohort, separate from the roughly 650-subject first cohort, were the donors. Material for sequencing was PBMCs. This TCR came from a young woman in good health and CMV-seropositive. The gene calls are TRBV5-1 and TRBJ2-7; TRBD2 might be the D (7 bases). CDR3 DNA: TGCGCCAGCAGCTTGGATCAGGGGAGGGGCTACGAGCAGTACTTC. It translates to CASSLDQGRGYEQYF.